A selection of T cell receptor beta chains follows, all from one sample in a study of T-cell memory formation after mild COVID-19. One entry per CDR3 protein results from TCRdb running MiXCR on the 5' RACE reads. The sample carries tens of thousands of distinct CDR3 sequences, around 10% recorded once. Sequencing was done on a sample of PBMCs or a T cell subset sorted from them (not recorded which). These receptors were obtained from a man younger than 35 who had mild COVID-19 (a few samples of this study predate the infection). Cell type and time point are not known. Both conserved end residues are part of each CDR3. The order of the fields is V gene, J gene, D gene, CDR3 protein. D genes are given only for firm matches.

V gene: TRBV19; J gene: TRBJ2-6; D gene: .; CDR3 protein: CASSIGAGSGANVLTF
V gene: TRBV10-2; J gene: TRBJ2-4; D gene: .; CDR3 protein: CASRVGAKNIQYF
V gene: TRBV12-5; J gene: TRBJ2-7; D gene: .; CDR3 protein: CASGPYRAGGYEQYF
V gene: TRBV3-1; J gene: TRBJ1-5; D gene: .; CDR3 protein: CASSQGAQMKQPQHF
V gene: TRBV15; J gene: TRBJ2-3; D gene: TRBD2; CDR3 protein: CATSREVEAGFTDTQYF
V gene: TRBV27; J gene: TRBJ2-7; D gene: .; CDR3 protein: CASSSRGVGPYEQYF
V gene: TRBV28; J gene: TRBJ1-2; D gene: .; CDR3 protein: CASTLWGSGYTF
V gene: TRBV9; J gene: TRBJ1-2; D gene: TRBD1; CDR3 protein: CASSVASRGGPSGYTF
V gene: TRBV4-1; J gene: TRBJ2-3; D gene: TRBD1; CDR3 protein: CASSQVETGGDTQYF
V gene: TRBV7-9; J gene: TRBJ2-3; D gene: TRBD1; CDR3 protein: CASSSRQGAFTDTQYF
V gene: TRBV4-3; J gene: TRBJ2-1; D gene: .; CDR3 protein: CASSQDFRAREDEQFF
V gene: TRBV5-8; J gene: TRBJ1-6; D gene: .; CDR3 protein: CASSLYAGGNSPLHF
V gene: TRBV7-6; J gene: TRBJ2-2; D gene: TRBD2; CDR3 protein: CASRLLGGGGELFF
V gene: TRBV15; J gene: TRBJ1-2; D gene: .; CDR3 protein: CATSDPDGGNYGYTF
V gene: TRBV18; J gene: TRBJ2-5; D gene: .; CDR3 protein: CASSPPAREETQYF
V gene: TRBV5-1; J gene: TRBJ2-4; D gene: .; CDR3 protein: CASSLNRAEGDIQYF
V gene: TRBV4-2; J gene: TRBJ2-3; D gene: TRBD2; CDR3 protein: CASSRNPSGSGVTDTQYF
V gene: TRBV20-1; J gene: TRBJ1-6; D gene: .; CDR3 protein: CSARDGGQINSPLHF
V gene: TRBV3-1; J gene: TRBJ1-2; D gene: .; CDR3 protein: CASSLGLGDGYTF
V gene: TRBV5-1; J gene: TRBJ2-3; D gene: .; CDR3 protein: CASSLDASTDTQYF
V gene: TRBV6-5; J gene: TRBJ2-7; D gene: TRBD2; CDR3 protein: CASSPPGGYEQYF
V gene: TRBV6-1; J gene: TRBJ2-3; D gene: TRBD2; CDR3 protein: CASSGLAGGPDTQYF
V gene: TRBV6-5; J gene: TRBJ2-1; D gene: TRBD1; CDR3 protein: CASSWGTGGGHNEQFF
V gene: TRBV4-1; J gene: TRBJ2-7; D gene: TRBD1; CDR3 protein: CASSLLGQGNEQYF
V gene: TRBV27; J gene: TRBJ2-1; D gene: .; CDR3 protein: CATGVISSRNEQFF
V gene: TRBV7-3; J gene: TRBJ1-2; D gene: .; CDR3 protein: CASSQQGYYGYTF
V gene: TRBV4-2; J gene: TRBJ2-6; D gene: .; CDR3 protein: CASSQSDSSSGANVLTF
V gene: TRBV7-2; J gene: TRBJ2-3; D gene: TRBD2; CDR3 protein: CASLMGGSNTQYF
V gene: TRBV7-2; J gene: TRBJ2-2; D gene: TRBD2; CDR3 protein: CASSLGLAGGPPGELFF